Shown below are 7 T cell receptor beta chains from a single sample sequenced in a study of blood T cell repertoires in COVID-19. TCRdb's copy holds only in-frame clones and misses some; the assay was immunoSEQ multiplex PCR. Of about 280,000 clones detected, 85% to 90% appear once; the ten largest clones hold 2% to 2.5%. Sequencing input: PBMCs or T cells enriched from blood (not recorded which). The receptors here all came from a woman in her sixties or seventies in a cohort exposed to, infected with or recovered from COVID-19 (not recorded which).

V gene TRBV3-1 (or the pseudogene TRBV3-2) combines with J gene TRBJ2-7; D is possibly TRBD2 (5 bases). Germline V gene sequence: CDR1 LGHDT, CDR2 YNNKEL (reference sequence). Trimming took 0 bases from V and 3 from J, leaving 12 bases between them. The CDR3 consists of 15 residues. As DNA, the CDR3 is TGTGCCAGCAGCCAAGATCGTGGACTCCGCTACGAGCAGTACTTC. This encodes CASSQDRGLRYEQYF.

The chain combines TRBV14 with TRBJ2-1; tentatively, D is TRBD2 (5 bases). Trimming left V 2 bases short and J 10 bases short, with 15 bases between. This CDR3 has 14 amino acids. Germline values: CDR1 SGHDN, CDR2 FVKESK. This CDR3 reads CASSQRRAASEQFF. In nucleotides, the CDR3 is TGTGCCAGCAGCCAAAGGCGGGCGGCCTCGGAGCAGTTCTTC. Drawing the rest from reference TRBV14 and TRBJ2-1, the complete variable domain is EAGVTQFPSHSVIEKGQTVTLRCDPISGHDNLYWYRRVMGKEIKFLLHFVKESKQDESGMPNNRFLAERTGGTYSTLKVQPAELEDSGVYFCASSQRRAASEQFFGPGTRLTVL.

This chain joins TRBV5-4 and TRBJ2-1; D is undetermined. CDR3 length: 11 residues. V gave up 0 bases and J gave up 10 bases, with 5 bases separating them. Per the germline V gene, CDR1 is SGHNT and CDR2 is YYREEE (reference sequence). CDR3 DNA: TGTGCCAGCAGCTTGGAACAGGAGCAGTTCTTC. This translates into CASSLEQEQFF.

The chain links TRBV5-4 to TRBJ2-5; weak D call: TRBD1 (6 bases). Germline V lookup: CDR1 SGHNT, CDR2 YYREEE (reference sequence). Trimming shortened V by 3 bases and J by 4 bases, and 13 bases separated the two germline ends. The CDR3 loop spans 14 amino acids. The CDR3 protein is CASSSQGWGETQYF. DNA for the CDR3: TGTGCCAGCAGCTCACAGGGTTGGGGAGAGACCCAGTACTTC. The variable domain in full, completed from reference TRBV5-4 and TRBJ2-5, reads ETGVTQSPTHLIKTRGQQVTLRCSSQSGHNTVSWYQQALGQGPQFIFQYYREEENGRGNFPPRFSGLQFPNYSSELNVNALELDDSALYLCASSSQGWGETQYFGPGTRLLVL.

This chain joins TRBV15 and TRBJ2-3, with D maybe TRBD2 (6 bases). Germline lookup yields CDR1 LNHNV and CDR2 YYDKDF (reference sequence). The CDR3 is 16 residues long. Deletions cut 0 bases from V and 5 bases from J, with 15 bases between. The chain's CDR3 is CATSRDPGGIVDTQYF. Here the CDR3 DNA reads TGTGCCACCAGCAGAGATCCGGGCGGGATTGTAGATACGCAGTATTTT.

The chain couples TRBV28 to TRBJ1-2; the match to TRBD1 covers 9 bases. The CDR3 has 18 residues. Germline CDR1 reads MDHEN; CDR2 reads SYDVKM. V lost 5 bases, J lost 4 bases, and 17 bases stayed unmatched. CDR3 sequence: CASSAGTGLPQKIYGYTF. DNA for the CDR3: TGTGCCAGCAGTGCCGGGACAGGGCTCCCCCAAAAAATCTATGGCTACACCTTC.

This clone was recorded only once. The chain carries TRBV5-1 and TRBJ1-5; TRBD1 is a possible D gene (6 bases). V was trimmed by 0 bases and J by 0 bases, leaving 7 bases between them. CDR1 SGHRS and CDR2 YFSETQ come from the germline V gene. This CDR3 spans 15 amino acids. This chain's CDR3 is CASSLGDNSNQPQHF. The DNA of the CDR3 is TGCGCCAGCAGCTTGGGGGACAATAGCAATCAGCCCCAGCATTTT. The complete variable domain, with remaining parts taken from reference TRBV5-1 and TRBJ1-5, reads KAGVTQTPRYLIKTRGQQVTLSCSPISGHRSVSWYQQTPGQGLQFLFEYFSETQRNKGNFPGRFSGRQFSNSRSEMNVSTLELGDSALYLCASSLGDNSNQPQHFGDGTRLSIL.